This T cell receptor (beta chain) was identified in a study of T cells after yellow fever vaccination. The germline gives CDR1 SGHRS, CDR2 YFSETQ. V was cut by 0 bases and J by 3 bases, with 10 bases left in between. CDR3 length: 15 amino acids. Whole-study findings and limits: There was a small share of clonotypes that showed up in both the CD4 and CD8 compartments. Reappearing after the booster were most of the clones from primary vaccination (about 95% CD4, 88% CD8).

This clonotype was recorded many times. The antigen is unknown. The authors made TCR cDNA by 5'RACE template switching, adding a universal primer site and UMIs. Via MiXCR, TCRdb re-called the 5' RACE reads, giving one row per CDR3 protein. Here the sample spans over 120,000 distinct CDR3 sequences, 5% to 7.5% being singletons. This receptor was identified in a man aged 25 to 40 who received the YFV17D yellow fever vaccine. J is TRBJ2-1 and V is TRBV5-1, with D hard to call. Sample: CD4+ T cells sorted from PBMCs, taken 10 days after the yellow fever booster vaccination. CDR3: CASSLVSPLYNEQFF. DNA of the CDR3: TGCGCCAGCAGCTTGGTTTCCCCCCTCTACAATGAGCAGTTCTTC.